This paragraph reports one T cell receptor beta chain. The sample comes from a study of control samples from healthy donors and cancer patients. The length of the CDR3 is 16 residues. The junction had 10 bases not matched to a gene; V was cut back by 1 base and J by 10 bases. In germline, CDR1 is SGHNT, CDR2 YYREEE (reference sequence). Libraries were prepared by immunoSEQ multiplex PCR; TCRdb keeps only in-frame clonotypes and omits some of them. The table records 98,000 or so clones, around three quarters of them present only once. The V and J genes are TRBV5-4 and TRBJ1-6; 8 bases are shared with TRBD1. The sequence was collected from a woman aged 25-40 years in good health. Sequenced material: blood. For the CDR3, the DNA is TGTGCCAGCAGCTTGCTGGCGCAGGGGGCTAGATCACCCCTCCACTTT. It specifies CASSLLAQGARSPLHF.